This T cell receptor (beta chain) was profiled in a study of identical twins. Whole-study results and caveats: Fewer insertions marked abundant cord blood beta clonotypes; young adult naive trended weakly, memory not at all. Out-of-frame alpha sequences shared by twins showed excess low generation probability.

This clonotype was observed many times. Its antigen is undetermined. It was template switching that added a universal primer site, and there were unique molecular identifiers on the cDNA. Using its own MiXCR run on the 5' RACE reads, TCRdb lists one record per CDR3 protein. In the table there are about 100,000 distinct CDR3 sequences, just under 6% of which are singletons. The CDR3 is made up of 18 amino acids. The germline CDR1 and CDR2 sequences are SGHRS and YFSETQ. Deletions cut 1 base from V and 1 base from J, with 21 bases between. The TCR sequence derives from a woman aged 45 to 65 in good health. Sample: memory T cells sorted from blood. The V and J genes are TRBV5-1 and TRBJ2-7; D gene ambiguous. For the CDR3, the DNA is TGCGCCAGCAGCTTGAATGTCGGCACAGAGAAAAAATCCTACGAGCAGTACTTC. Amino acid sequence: CASSLNVGTEKKSYEQYF.